This T cell receptor beta chain emerged from a study of cytomegalovirus exposure and HLA in healthy donors. Amplification used 60 Vbeta primers and 13 Jbeta primers. The protocol was immunoSEQ multiplex PCR, while the TCRdb copy is restricted to in-frame clones and leaves out a portion. The sample records some 87,000 clones, around 77% being singletons. Per the germline V gene, CDR1 is SGHKS and CDR2 is YYEKEE (reference sequence). J was trimmed by 0 bases and V by 7 bases; bases with no gene match: 8. This CDR3 has 15 residues. This receptor was obtained from a man between 50 and 59 years old in good health and CMV-seropositive. Material for sequencing was PBMCs. V gene TRBV5-5 combines with J gene TRBJ2-3, with 7 bases fitting TRBD2. The chain's CDR3 is CASSSGLPSTDTQYF. The CDR3 region has the DNA TGTGCCAGCTCATCGGGACTACCTAGCACAGATACGCAGTATTTT.